This entry is about one T cell receptor beta chain. These data are taken from a study of blood T cells in healthy people across ages. Together with a sample-barcoded 5' primer, a J-beta primer mix was included in a second PCR lasting 7 to 11 cycles. Every sample gave at least 3 million paired-end reads containing CDR3. MiXCR, applied by TCRdb to the 5' RACE reads, yields one record per CDR3 protein. In the table there are about 2 million distinct CDR3 sequences, 49% of which are singletons. From germline, CDR1 is SGHAT and CDR2 FQNNGV. V gave up 1 base and J gave up 2 bases, with 11 bases separating them. CDR3 length: 15 residues.

This chain links TRBV11-2 with TRBJ1-2; maybe TRBD1 (5 bases). The source is a woman aged 40-49 years in good health. The specimen was blood. The CDR3 sequence: CASSLGGYENYGYTF. The CDR3 nucleotides are TGTGCCAGCAGCTTAGGGGGCTATGAAAACTATGGCTACACCTTC.